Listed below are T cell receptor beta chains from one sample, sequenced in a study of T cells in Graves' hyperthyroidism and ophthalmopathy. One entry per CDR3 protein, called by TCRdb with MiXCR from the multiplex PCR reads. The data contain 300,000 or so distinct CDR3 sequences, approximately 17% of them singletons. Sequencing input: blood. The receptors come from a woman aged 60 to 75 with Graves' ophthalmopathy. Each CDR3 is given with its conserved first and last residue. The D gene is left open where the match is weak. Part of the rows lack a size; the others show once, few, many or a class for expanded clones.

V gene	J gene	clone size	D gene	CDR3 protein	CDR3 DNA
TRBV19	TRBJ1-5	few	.	CASRAPAWRDGNQPQHF	TGTGCCAGTAGGGCGCCGGCGTGGAGGGACGGCAATCAGCCCCAGCATTTT
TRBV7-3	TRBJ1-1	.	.	CASSLKVTDGKAFF	TGTGCCAGCAGCTTAAAGGTTACAGATGGGAAAGCTTTCTTT
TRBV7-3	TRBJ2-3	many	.	CASSVGTSTDTQYF	TGTGCCAGCAGCGTAGGTACTAGCACAGATACGCAGTATTTT
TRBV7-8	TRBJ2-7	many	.	CASSSGWSSYEQYF	TGTGCCAGCAGCTCAGGGTGGAGCTCCTACGAGCAGTACTTC
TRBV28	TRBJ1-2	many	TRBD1	CASSSLQGSGYTF	TGTGCCAGCAGCTCCTTACAGGGGTCTGGCTACACCTTC
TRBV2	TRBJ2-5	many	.	CASKLSRVQETQYF	TGTGCCAGCAAACTGAGCAGGGTACAAGAGACCCAGTACTTC
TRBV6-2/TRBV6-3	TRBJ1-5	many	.	CASSTTGVLQPQHF	TGTGCCAGCAGTACGACAGGTGTTCTTCAGCCCCAGCATTTT
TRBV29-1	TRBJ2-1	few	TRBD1	CSVVPTGGFYNEQFF	TGCAGCGTTGTACCGACAGGGGGATTCTACAATGAGCAGTTCTTC
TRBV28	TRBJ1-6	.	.	CVSSSTGTNSPLHF	TGTGTCAGCAGTAGTACAGGGACCAATTCACCCCTCCACTTT
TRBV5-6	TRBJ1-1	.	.	CASSLGPENTEAFF	TGTGCCAGCAGCTTAGGCCCAGAGAACACTGAAGCTTTCTTT
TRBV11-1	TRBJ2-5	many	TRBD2	CASASGSIRETQYF	TGTGCCAGCGCTAGCGGGAGTATCCGAGAGACCCAGTACTTC
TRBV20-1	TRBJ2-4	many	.	CSARAPLGAVKNIQYF	TGCAGTGCTAGAGCCCCCCTCGGGGCGGTCAAAAACATTCAGTACTTC
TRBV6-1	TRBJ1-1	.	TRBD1	CASSDPTGQGRTEAFF	TGTGCCAGCAGTGACCCGACTGGACAGGGGCGCACTGAAGCTTTCTTT
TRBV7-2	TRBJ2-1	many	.	CASSLVWKDGEQFF	TGTGCCAGCAGCTTAGTATGGAAAGACGGTGAGCAGTTCTTC
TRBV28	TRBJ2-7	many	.	CASSLQNEQYF	TGTGCCAGCAGTTTACAGAACGAGCAGTACTTC
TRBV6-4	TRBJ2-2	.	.	CASSQQIANTGELFF	TGTGCCAGCAGTCAACAAATCGCGAACACCGGGGAGCTGTTTTTT
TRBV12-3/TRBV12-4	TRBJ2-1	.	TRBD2	CASSFGTSRDEQFF	TGTGCCAGCAGTTTTGGGACTAGCAGGGATGAGCAGTTCTTC
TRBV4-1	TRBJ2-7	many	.	CASSQEAGVRYEQYF	TGCGCCAGCAGCCAAGAAGCAGGGGTGAGGTACGAGCAGTACTTC
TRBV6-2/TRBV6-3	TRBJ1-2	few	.	CASKAGAESGGYTF	TGTGCCAGCAAAGCCGGGGCTGAATCGGGCGGCTACACCTTC
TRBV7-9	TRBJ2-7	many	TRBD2	CASSLTGTSYEQYF	TGTGCCAGCAGCTTAACCGGGACTAGCTACGAGCAGTACTTC
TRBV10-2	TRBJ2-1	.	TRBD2	CASSRTSGGPLNNEQFF	TGCGCCAGCAGTCGGACTAGCGGGGGGCCGTTGAACAATGAGCAGTTCTTC
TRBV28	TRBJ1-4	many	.	CASSSYVREKLFF	TGTGCCAGCAGTTCCTACGTACGGGAAAAACTGTTTTTT